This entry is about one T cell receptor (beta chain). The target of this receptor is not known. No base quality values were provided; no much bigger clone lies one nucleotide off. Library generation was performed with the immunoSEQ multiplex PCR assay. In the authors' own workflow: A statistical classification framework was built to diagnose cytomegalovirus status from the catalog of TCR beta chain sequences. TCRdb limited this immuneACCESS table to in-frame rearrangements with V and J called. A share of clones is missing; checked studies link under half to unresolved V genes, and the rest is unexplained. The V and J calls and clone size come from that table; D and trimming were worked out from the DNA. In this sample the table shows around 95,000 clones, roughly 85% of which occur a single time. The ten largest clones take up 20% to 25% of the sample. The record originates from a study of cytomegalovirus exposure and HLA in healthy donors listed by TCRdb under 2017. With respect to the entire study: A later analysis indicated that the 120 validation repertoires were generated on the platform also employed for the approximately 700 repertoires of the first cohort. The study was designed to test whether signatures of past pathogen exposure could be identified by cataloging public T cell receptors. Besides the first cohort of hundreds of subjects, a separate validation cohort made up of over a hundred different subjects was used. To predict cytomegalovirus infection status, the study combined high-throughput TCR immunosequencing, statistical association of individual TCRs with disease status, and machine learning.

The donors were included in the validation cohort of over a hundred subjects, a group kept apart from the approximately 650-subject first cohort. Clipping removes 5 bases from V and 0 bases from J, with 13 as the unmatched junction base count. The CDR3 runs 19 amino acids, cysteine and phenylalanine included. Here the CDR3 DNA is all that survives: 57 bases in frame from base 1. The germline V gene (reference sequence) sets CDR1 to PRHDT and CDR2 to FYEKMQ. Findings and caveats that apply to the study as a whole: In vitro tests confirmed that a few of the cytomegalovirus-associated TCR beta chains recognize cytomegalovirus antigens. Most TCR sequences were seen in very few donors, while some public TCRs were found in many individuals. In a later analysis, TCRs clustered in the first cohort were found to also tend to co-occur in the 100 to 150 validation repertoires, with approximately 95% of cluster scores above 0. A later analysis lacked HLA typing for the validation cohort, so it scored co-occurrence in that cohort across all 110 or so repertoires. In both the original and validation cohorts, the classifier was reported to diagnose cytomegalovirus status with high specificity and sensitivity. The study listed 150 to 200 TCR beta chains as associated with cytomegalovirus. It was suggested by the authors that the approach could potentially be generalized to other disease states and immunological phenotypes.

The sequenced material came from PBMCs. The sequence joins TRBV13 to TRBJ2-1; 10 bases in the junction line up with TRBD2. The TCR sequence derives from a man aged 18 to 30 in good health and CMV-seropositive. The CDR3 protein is CASSQRNGASGSSYNEQFF. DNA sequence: TGTGCCAGCAGCCAACGGAACGGGGCTAGCGGGAGCTCCTACAATGAGCAGTTCTTC.